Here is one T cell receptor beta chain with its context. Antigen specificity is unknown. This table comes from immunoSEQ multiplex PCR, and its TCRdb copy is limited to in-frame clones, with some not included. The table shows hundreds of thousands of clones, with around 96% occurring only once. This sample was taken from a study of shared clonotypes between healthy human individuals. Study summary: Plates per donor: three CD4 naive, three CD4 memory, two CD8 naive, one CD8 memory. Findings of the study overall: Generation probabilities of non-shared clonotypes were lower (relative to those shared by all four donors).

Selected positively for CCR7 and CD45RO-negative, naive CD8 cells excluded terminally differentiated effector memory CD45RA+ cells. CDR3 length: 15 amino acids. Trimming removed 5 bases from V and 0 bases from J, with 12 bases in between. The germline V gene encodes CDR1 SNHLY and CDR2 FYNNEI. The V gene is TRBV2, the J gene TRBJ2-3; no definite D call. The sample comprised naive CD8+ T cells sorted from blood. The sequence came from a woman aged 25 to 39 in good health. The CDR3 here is CASSSTLLSTDTQYF. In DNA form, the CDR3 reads TGTGCCAGCAGTTCAACACTACTTAGCACAGATACGCAGTATTTT.